Listed here are 7 T cell receptor beta chains from one sample, sequenced in a study of blood T cell repertoires in COVID-19. Libraries were prepared by immunoSEQ multiplex PCR; TCRdb keeps only in-frame clonotypes and omits some of them. Of fewer than 700,000 clones in the sample, roughly 91% were seen once. Sequencing used peripheral blood. Receptors originate from a woman in her forties or fifties with COVID-19, enrolled during active disease.

J is TRBJ1-2 and V is TRBV3-1 (or the pseudogene TRBV3-2); no clear D. The CDR3 has 15 amino acids. Germline CDR1 is LGHDT and CDR2 is YNNKEL (reference sequence). V lost 0 bases and J lost 3, with 11 bases in between. The CDR3 DNA follows: TGTGCCAGCAGCCAAGATCTTGTGGTAGACTATGGCTACACCTTC. This encodes CASSQDLVVDYGYTF.

This chain links TRBV12-3 or TRBV12-4 with TRBJ1-2; perhaps TRBD1 as D (5 bases). V lost 6 bases and J lost 4, with 12 bases in between. The CDR3 has 13 amino acids. CDR3 protein: CASSQQAFYGYTF. The CDR3 bases are TGTGCCAGCAGCCAACAGGCCTTCTATGGCTACACCTTC.

The chain couples TRBV30 to TRBJ2-5; D is unclear. The V gene's germline CDR1 is GTSNPN and CDR2 SVGIG (reference sequence). The V gene lost 0 bases and the J gene lost 1 base, with 6 bases spanning the gap. This CDR3 comprises 13 residues. CDR3 DNA sequence: TGTGCCTGGAGTGTCCAGGCCCAAGAGACCCAGTACTTC. Protein product: CAWSVQAQETQYF.

V is TRBV7-9 and J is TRBJ2-7; D not resolved. From germline, CDR1 is SEHNR and CDR2 FQNEAQ (reference sequence). The CDR3 consists of 14 residues. V was pared by 5 bases and J by 2 bases, with 13 bases between. CDR3 sequence reads: CASSPLPPPYEQYF. DNA for the CDR3: TGTGCCAGCAGCCCACTACCCCCCCCCTACGAGCAGTACTTC.

This chain uses TRBV7-2 with TRBJ1-4, with 11 bases lining up with TRBD1. CDR3 size: 16 residues. Germline lookup yields CDR1 SGHTA and CDR2 FQGNSA. The V and J ends lost 0 bases and 8 bases, in that order; junction bases with no gene match: 5. The CDR3 sequence: CASSLAGTGGVEKLFF. In DNA, the CDR3 is TGTGCCAGCAGCTTAGCTGGGACAGGGGGAGTCGAAAAACTGTTTTTT.

This chain links TRBV7-9 with TRBJ1-6; 7 bases agree with TRBD1. V dropped 1 base and J dropped 10; count of bases not matched to a gene: 4. This CDR3 spans 14 amino acids. Germline assignment: CDR1 SEHNR and CDR2 FQNEAQ (reference sequence). DNA of the CDR3: TGTGCCAGCAGCTTAGGACAGGGAAAATCACCCCTCCACTTT. Translation: CASSLGQGKSPLHF.

The chain couples TRBV29-1 to TRBJ2-1; tentative D call: TRBD1 (5 bases). V was shortened by 7 bases and J by 12 bases, with 13 bases between the two germline ends. The CDR3 is 10 amino acids. In germline, CDR1 is SQVTM, CDR2 ANQGSEA. The CDR3: CSATGRAQFF. In DNA, the CDR3 is TGCAGCGCGACGGGCAGGGCGCAGTTCTTC.